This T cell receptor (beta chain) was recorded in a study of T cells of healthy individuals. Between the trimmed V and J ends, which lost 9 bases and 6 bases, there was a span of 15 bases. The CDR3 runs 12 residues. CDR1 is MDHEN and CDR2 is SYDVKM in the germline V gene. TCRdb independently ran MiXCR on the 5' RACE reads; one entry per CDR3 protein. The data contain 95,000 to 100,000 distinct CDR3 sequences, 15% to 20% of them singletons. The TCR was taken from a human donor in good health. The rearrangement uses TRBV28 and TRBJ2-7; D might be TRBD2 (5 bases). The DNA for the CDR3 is TGTGCCAGTCACGGGTGGGCGGGCGAGCAGTACTTC. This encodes CASHGWAGEQYF.